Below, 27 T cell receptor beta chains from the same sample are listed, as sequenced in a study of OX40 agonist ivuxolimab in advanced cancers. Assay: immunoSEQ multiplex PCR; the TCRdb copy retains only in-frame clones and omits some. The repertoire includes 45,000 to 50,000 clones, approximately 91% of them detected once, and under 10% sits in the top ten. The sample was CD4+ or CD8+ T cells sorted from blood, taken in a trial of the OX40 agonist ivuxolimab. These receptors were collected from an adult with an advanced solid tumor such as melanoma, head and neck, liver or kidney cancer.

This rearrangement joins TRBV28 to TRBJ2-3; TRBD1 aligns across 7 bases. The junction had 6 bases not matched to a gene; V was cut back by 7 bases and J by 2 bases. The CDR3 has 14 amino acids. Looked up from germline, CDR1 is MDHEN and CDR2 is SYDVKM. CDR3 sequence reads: CASKDRAYTDTQYF. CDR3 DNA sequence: TGTGCCAGCAAAGACAGGGCCTACACAGATACGCAGTATTTT. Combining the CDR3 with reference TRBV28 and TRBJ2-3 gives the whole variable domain DVKVTQSSRYLVKRTGEKVFLECVQDMDHENMFWYRQDPGLGLRLIYFSYDVKMKEKGDIPEGYSVSREKKERFSLILESASTNQTSMYLCASKDRAYTDTQYFGPGTRLTVL.

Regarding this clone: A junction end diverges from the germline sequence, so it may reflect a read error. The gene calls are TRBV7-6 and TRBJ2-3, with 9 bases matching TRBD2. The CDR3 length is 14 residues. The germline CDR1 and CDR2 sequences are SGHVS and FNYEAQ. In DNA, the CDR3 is TGTGCCAGCAGCCCCGATAACATTAGCGGGAGTAGGCATTTT. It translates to CASSPDNISGSRHF.

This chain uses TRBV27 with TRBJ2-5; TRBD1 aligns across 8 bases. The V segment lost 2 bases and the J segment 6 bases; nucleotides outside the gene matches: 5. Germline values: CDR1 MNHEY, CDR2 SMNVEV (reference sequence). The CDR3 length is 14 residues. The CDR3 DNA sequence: TGTGCCAGCAGTTTAAGGGGACAGGAGAAGACCCAGTACTTC. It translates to CASSLRGQEKTQYF.

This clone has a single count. The DNA of the CDR3 is TGTGCCAGCAGCGTAGACGACGCCCCGAGCACCGGGGAGCTGTTTTTT. Translated: CASSVDDAPSTGELFF. The J gene is TRBJ2-2, the V gene TRBV9, with D unresolved. Germline V gene lookup returns CDR1 SGDLS and CDR2 YYNGEE. V lost 0 bases to trimming and J lost 4 bases, with 13 bases between them. CDR3 length equals 16 residues.

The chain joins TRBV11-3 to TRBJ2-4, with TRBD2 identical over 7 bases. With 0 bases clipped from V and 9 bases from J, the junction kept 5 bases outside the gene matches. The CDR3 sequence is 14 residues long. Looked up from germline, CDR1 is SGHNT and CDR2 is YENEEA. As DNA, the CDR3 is TGTGCCAGCAGCTTAGAGGCGGGAGTGGGCATTCAGTACTTC. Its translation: CASSLEAGVGIQYF.

The CDR3 nucleotides are TGTGCCACAAGGACAGAGTTAGGGGGCGAGCAGTACTTC. It is translated as CATRTELGGEQYF. The chain is built from TRBV28 and TRBJ2-7; D possibly corresponds to TRBD1 (6 bases). Germline CDR1 reads MDHEN; CDR2 reads SYDVKM. The CDR3 spans 13 residues. V lost 10 bases to trimming and J lost 6 bases, with 19 bases between them. The full variable domain, with the rest looked up from reference TRBV28 and TRBJ2-7, is DVKVTQSSRYLVKRTGEKVFLECVQDMDHENMFWYRQDPGLGLRLIYFSYDVKMKEKGDIPEGYSVSREKKERFSLILESASTNQTSMYLCATRTELGGEQYFGPGTRLTVT.

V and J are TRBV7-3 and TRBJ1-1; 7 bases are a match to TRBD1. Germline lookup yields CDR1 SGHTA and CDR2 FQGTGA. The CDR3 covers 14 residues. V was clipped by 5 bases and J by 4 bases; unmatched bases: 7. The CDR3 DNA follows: TGTGCCAGCAGCGAAAACCCAGGGGGCACTGAAGCTTTCTTT. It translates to CASSENPGGTEAFF.

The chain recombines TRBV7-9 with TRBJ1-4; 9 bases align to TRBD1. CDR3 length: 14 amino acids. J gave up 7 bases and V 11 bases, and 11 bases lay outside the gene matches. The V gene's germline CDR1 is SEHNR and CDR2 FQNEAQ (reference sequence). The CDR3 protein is CAGNSGTGSEKLFF. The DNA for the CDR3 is TGTGCCGGCAACTCCGGGACAGGGAGTGAAAAACTGTTTTTT.

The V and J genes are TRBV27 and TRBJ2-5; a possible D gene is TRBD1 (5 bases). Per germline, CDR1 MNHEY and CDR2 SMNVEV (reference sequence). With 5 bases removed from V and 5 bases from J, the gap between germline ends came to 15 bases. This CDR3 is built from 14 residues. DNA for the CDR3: TGTGCCAGCAGTCAAAGGGGCCTCACGGAGACCCAGTACTTC. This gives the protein CASSQRGLTETQYF.

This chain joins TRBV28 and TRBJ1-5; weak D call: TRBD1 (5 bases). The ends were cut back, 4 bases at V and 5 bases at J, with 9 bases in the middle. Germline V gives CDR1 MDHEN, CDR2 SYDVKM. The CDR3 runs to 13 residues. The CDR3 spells CASSSGNYQPQHF. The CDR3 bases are TGTGCCAGCAGTTCAGGGAATTATCAGCCCCAGCATTTT.

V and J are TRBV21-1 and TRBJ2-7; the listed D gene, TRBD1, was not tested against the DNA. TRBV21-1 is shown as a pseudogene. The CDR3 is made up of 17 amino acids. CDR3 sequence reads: CASSKWLRWGPSYEQYF. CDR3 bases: TGTGCCAGCAGCAAATGGTTACGGTGGGGCCCTTCCTACGAGCAGTACTTC.

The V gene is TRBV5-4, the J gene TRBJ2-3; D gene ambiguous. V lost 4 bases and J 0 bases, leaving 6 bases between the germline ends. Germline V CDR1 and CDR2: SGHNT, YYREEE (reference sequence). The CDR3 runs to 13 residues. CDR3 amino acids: CASSRTSTDTQYF. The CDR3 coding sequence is TGTGCCAGCAGCAGAACTAGCACAGATACGCAGTATTTT.

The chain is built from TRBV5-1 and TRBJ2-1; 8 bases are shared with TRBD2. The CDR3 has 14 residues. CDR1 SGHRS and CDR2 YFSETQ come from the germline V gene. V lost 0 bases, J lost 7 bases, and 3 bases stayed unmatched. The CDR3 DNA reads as TGCGCCAGCAGCTTGGCGGGAGGGAGGAATGAGCAGTTCTTC. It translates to CASSLAGGRNEQFF.

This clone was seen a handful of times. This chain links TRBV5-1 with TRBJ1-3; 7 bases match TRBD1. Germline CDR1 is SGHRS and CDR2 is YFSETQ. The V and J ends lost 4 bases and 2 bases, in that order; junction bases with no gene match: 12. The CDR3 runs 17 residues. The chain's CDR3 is CASSVSGTVSTGNTIYF. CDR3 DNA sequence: TGCGCCAGCAGCGTGTCCGGGACAGTCTCCACTGGAAACACCATATATTTT.

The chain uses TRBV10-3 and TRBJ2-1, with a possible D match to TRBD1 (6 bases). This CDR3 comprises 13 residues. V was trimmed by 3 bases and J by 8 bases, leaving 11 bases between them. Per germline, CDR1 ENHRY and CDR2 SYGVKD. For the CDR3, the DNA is TGTGCCATCAGTGATCCAGGGGCGCATGAGCAGTTCTTC. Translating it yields CAISDPGAHEQFF.

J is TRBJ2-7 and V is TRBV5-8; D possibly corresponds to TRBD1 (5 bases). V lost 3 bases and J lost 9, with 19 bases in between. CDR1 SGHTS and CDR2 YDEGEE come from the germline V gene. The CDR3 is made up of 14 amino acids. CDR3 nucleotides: TGTGCCAGCAGCTCCTGGACCTCTGACCAGGGGCAGTACTTC. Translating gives CASSSWTSDQGQYF.

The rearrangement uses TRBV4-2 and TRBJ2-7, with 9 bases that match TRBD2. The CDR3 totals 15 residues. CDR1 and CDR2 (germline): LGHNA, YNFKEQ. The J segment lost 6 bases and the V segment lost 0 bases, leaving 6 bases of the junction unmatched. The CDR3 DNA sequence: TGTGCCAGCAGCCAAGATTCGCGGGAGGGCCGCGAGCAGTACTTC. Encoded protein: CASSQDSREGREQYF.

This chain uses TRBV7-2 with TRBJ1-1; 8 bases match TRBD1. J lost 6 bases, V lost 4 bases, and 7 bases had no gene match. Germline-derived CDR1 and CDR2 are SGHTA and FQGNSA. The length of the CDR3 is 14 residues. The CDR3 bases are TGTGCCAGCAGCTCCAGGGGGCTGAGGGCTGAAGCTTTCTTT. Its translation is CASSSRGLRAEAFF.

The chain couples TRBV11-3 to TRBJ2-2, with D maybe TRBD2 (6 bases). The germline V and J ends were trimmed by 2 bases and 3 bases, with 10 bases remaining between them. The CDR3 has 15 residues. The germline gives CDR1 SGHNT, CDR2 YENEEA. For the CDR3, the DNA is TGTGCCAGCAGCTTACTGATAGCGGACACCGGGGAGCTGTTTTTT. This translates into CASSLLIADTGELFF.

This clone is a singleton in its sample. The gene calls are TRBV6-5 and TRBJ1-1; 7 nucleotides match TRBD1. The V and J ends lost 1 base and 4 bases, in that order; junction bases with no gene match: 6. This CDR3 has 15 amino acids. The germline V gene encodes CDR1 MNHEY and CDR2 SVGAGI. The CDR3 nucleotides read TGTGCCAGCAGTTACTTAGGGGGCGGGAGCACTGAAGCTTTCTTT. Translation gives CASSYLGGGSTEAFF.

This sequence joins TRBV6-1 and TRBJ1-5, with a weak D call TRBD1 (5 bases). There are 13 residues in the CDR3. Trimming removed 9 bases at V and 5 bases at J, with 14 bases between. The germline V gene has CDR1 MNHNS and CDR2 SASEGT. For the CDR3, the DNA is TGTGCCAGTACACCGGGGGTAGATCAGCCCCAGCATTTT. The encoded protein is CASTPGVDQPQHF.

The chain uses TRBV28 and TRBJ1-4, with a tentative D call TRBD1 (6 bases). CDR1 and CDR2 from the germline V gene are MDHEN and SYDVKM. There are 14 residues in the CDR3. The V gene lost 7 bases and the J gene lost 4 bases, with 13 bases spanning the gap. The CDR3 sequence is CASKGGGFNEKLFF. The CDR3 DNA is TGTGCCAGCAAAGGGGGGGGGTTTAATGAAAAACTGTTTTTT. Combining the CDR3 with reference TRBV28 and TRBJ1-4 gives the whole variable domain DVKVTQSSRYLVKRTGEKVFLECVQDMDHENMFWYRQDPGLGLRLIYFSYDVKMKEKGDIPEGYSVSREKKERFSLILESASTNQTSMYLCASKGGGFNEKLFFGSGTQLSVL.

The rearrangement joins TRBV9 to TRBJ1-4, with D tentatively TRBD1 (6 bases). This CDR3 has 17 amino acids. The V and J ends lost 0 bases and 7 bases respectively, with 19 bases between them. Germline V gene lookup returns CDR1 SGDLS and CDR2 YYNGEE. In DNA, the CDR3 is TGTGCCAGCAGCGTAGGTGGAGGGGGGGCCGCCATTGAAAAACTGTTTTTT. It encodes CASSVGGGGAAIEKLFF.

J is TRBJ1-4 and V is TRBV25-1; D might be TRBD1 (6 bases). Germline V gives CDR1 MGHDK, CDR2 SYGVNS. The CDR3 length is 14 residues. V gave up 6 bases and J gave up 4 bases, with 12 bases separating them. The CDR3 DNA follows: TGTGCCAGCAGCAGGGGACTGAGTAATGAAAAACTGTTTTTT. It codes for CASSRGLSNEKLFF.

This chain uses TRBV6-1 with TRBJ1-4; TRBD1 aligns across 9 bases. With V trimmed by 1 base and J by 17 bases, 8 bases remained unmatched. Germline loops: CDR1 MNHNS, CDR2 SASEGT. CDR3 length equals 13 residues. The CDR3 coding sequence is TGTGCCAGCAGTGAAGTTCAATCGGGACAGGGATTTTTT. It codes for CASSEVQSGQGFF.

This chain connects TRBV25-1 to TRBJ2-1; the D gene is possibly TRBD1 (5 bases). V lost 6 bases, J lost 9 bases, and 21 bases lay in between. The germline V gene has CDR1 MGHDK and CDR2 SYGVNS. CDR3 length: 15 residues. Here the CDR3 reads CASSSGPQGRSEQFF. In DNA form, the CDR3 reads TGTGCCAGCAGCTCCGGGCCCCAGGGTCGGAGTGAGCAGTTCTTC.

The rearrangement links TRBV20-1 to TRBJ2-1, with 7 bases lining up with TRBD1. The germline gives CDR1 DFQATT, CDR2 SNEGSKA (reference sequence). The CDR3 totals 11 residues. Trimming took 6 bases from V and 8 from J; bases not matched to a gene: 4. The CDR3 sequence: CSATGYDEQFF. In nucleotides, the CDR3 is TGCAGTGCGACAGGGTACGATGAGCAGTTCTTC.